This T cell receptor (beta chain) was sequenced for a study of blood T cell repertoires in COVID-19. The V gene lost 4 bases and the J gene lost 0 bases, with 12 bases spanning the gap. Looked up from germline, CDR1 is LGHNA and CDR2 is YSLEER. The CDR3 is 16 amino acids. In the original workflow: The authors estimated nucleated cell counts from reference gene primer amplification. The protocol was immunoSEQ multiplex PCR, while the TCRdb copy is restricted to in-frame clones and leaves out a portion. V, J and clone size reflect that table, while D and trimming were determined from the DNA. The sample records approximately 150,000 clones, about 89% being singletons.

The chain is built from TRBV4-3 and TRBJ1-4; D gene uncertain. The sequence was collected from a man aged 45-65 years who had recovered from COVID-19. Sequenced sample: peripheral blood. The CDR3 reads CASSLGEGTTNEKLFF. The CDR3 bases are TGCGCCAGCAGCCTCGGGGAAGGCACAACTAATGAAAAACTGTTTTTT.